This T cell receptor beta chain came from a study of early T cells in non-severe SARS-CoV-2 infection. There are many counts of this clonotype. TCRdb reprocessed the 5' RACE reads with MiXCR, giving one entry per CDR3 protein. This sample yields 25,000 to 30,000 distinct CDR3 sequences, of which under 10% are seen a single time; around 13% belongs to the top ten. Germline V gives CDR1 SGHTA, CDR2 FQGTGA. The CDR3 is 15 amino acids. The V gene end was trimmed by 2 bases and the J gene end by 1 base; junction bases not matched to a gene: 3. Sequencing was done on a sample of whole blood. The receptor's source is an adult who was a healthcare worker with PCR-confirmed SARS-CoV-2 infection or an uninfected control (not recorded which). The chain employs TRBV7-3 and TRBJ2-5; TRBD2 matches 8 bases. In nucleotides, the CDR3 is TGTGCCAGCAGCTTAGCGGGGGGCCGCCAAGAGACCCAGTACTTC. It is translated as CASSLAGGRQETQYF.